Reported below is one T cell receptor beta chain. This sample is part of a study of T-cell memory formation after mild COVID-19. Germline CDR1 reads SQVTM; CDR2 reads ANQGSEA. The CDR3 contains 16 residues. V shed 5 bases, J shed 0 bases, and the junction held 8 bases outside the gene matches. TCRdb passed the 5' RACE reads through MiXCR, listing each CDR3 protein once. Of roughly 310,000 distinct CDR3 sequences in the sample, less than 20% are singletons; the top ten hold about a fifth. This chain joins TRBV29-1 and TRBJ2-1; 9 nucleotides match TRBD2. This sequence was found in a man younger than 30 who had mild COVID-19 (a few samples of this study predate the infection). Cell type and time point are not known. The sequenced sample consisted of PBMCs or a T cell subset sorted from them (not recorded which). The CDR3: CSVRPSGVSSYNEQFF. In DNA form, the CDR3 reads TGCAGCGTTAGGCCTAGCGGGGTAAGCTCCTACAATGAGCAGTTCTTC.